This T cell receptor (beta chain) was retrieved from a study of cytotoxic CD8 clonotypes in ibrutinib-treated CLL. About the study: The sample average was 255,043 productive templates and roughly 90,000 productive rearrangements.

Depth targeted 1 in 200,000 to 1 in 1 million T cells, averaging around 10x coverage per clonotype. The method was immunoSEQ multiplex PCR; TCRdb's version includes in-frame clones alone and lacks a portion of them. Here the sample spans 80,000 to 95,000 clones, more than 75% being singletons. Trimming took 1 base from V and 3 from J, leaving 19 bases between them. This CDR3 comprises 17 residues. Germline lookup yields CDR1 LGHNA and CDR2 YSLEER. V is TRBV4-3 and J is TRBJ2-7; D might be TRBD1 or TRBD2, each matching 6 bases. The clonotype comes from a human donor with chronic lymphocytic leukemia. The source material was PBMCs, sampled after 12 months of ibrutinib treatment. CDR3 sequence: CASSQAATGAEVYEQYF. Written as DNA, the CDR3 is TGCGCCAGCAGCCAAGCCGCAACGGGGGCCGAAGTCTACGAGCAGTACTTC.